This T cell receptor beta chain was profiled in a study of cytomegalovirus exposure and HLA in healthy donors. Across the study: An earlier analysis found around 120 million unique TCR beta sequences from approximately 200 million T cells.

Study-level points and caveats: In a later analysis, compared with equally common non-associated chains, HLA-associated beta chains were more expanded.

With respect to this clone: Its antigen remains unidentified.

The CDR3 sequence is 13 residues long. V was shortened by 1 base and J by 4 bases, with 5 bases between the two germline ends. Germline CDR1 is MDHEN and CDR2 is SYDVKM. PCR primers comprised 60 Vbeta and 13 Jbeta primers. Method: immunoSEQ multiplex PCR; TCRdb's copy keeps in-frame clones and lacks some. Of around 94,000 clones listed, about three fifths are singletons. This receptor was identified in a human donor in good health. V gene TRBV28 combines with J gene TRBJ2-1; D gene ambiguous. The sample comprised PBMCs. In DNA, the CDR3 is TGTGCCAGCAGTTTATTGCAGTACAATGAGCAGTTCTTC. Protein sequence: CASSLLQYNEQFF.